This entry describes one T cell receptor beta chain. Construction of TCR beta libraries relied on iRepertoire HTBI primers and on Arm-PCR targeting CDR3 regions. In TCRdb, the multiplex PCR reads were re-called with MiXCR into one record per CDR3 protein. The sample lists about 240,000 distinct CDR3 sequences, just over 20% seen once, with around 14% in the top ten. This record belongs to a study of regulatory T cells in long-lasting Graves disease. Across the study: Antithyroid drugs had been given to newly diagnosed Graves' patients for under 3 months.

As to time point: newly diagnosed GD, antithyroid drugs for less than 3 months. There was RNA extracted from PBMCs, and the TCR library was made from it. Graves' disease diagnoses used American Thyroid Association guidelines. The CDR3 runs to 14 residues. Germline CDR1 is DFQATT and CDR2 is SNEGSKA (reference sequence). V lost 4 bases, J lost 7 bases, and 8 bases stayed unmatched. This rearrangement joins TRBV20-1 to TRBJ1-4; 8 bases fit TRBD1. The clonotype comes from a female donor with Graves disease. The sample was peripheral blood mononuclear cells (PBMCs), taken at new diagnosis, from a patient treated with antithyroid drugs. The CDR3 region is CSATAGTGAEKLFF. The CDR3 coding sequence is TGCAGTGCTACGGCCGGGACAGGTGCTGAAAAACTGTTTTTT.